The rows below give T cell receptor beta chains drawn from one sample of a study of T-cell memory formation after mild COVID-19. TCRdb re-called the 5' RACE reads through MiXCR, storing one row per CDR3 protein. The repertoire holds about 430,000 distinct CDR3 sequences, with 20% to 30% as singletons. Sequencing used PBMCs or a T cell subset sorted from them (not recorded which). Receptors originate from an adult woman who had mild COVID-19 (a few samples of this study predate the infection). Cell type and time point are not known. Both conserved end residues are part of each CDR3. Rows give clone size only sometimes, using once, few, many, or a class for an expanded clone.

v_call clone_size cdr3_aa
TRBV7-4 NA CASSFISGKCFFGELFF
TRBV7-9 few CASSRQYGRGADTQYF
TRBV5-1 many CASSSPPSYEQYF
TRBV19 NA CASRDRGLTYEQYF
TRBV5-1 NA CASSLDRGEETQYF
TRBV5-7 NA CASSHYRDAQETQYF
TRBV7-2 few CASSREGETQYF
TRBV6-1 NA CASSEAAGDYGYTF
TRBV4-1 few CASSQVSGYTGELFF
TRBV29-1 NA CSASLWTEGDTQYF
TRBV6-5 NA CASMAGGEGNEQFF
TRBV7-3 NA CASSHTGQGRETQYF